This passage covers 20 T cell receptor beta chains from one sample sequenced in a study of response to subunit inactivated influenza vaccine. TCRdb re-called the RT-PCR reads with MiXCR, one entry per CDR3 protein. This sample has 150,000 to 200,000 distinct CDR3 sequences, with about 12% found just once. These records were also assigned to another study, of T cells expressing NK-cell markers. Per that paper: 5'RACE template switching with UMIs generated TCR beta cDNA.

The specimen comprised CD8+ T cells sorted from PBMCs, sampled about 13 days after vaccination. The receptor source for this set is a man aged 45 to 65 who received an inactivated influenza vaccine.

This clonotype was recorded a few times. The gene calls are TRBV13 and TRBJ2-3; the D gene is possibly TRBD2 (7 bases). This CDR3 contains 16 residues. From germline, CDR1 is PRHDT and CDR2 FYEKMQ (reference sequence). V lost 4 bases, J lost 0 bases, and 14 bases lay in between. The CDR3 DNA reads as TGTGCCAGCAGCTCAAAGGGGGGGCCTAGCACAGATACGCAGTATTTT. Its translation: CASSSKGGPSTDTQYF. The full variable domain, in which reference TRBV13 and TRBJ2-3 provide the parts outside the CDR3, is AAGVIQSPRHLIKEKRETATLKCYPIPRHDTVYWYQQGPGQDPQFLISFYEKMQSDKGSIPDRFSAQQFSDYHSELNMSSLELGDSALYFCASSSKGGPSTDTQYFGPGTRLTVL.

The chain has TRBV7-6 and TRBJ2-7; 7 nucleotides line up with TRBD1. The CDR3 length is 15 residues. The germline V gene has CDR1 SGHVS and CDR2 FNYEAQ. The junction had 6 bases not matched to a gene; V was cut back by 1 base and J by 3 bases. The CDR3 spells CASSLEPGGIYEQYF. The CDR3 nucleotides read TGTGCCAGCAGCTTAGAACCAGGGGGTATCTACGAGCAGTACTTC.

This clonotype occurred many times. This sequence joins TRBV7-8 and TRBJ2-2, with 8 positions matching TRBD1. The CDR3 has 17 amino acids. Germline assignment: CDR1 SGHVS and CDR2 FQNEAQ. With V trimmed by 2 bases and J by 2 bases, 7 bases remained unmatched. The CDR3 reads CASSLPLDRANTGELFF. In DNA, the CDR3 is TGTGCCAGCAGCTTACCTCTGGACAGGGCCAACACCGGGGAGCTGTTTTTT.

This clonotype has a handful of counts. The chain links TRBV6-2 or TRBV6-3 to TRBJ2-1; D gene uncertain. This CDR3 has 17 amino acids. Germline CDR1 MNHEY, CDR2 SVGEGT. The V end was cut by 0 bases, the J end by 2 bases, with 14 bases between. CDR3 in amino acids: CASSYSIDFGPYNEQFF. DNA of the CDR3: TGTGCCAGCAGTTACTCGATTGACTTCGGGCCCTACAATGAGCAGTTCTTC.

The chain has TRBV24-1 and TRBJ2-1, with D perhaps TRBD2 (5 bases). Per the germline V gene, CDR1 is KGHDR and CDR2 is SFDVKD. The CDR3 has 17 residues. Trimming removed 3 bases at V and 4 bases at J, with 18 bases between. The CDR3 protein is CATSDTTTRSTYNEQFF. Written as DNA, the CDR3 is TGTGCCACCAGTGATACTACAACTAGAAGTACGTACAATGAGCAGTTCTTC.

This clonotype has just a few counts. The rearrangement uses TRBV29-1 and TRBJ2-3, with D unclear. The CDR3 contains 15 residues. V lost 8 bases, J lost 0 bases, and 18 bases lay in between. Per the germline V gene, CDR1 is SQVTM and CDR2 is ANQGSEA. CDR3 sequence reads: CSTPQAGVSTDTQYF. CDR3 DNA sequence: TGCAGCACACCCCAAGCAGGAGTAAGCACAGATACGCAGTATTTT.

This clonotype was seen a few times. The V gene is TRBV12-3 or TRBV12-4, the J gene TRBJ2-1; 7 bases line up with TRBD2. There are 16 residues in the CDR3. V lost 5 bases and J lost 2; bases outside the gene matches: 9. CDR3 nucleotide sequence: TGTGCCAGCAGTCCGAAAGGACGGGGGGCCTACAATGAGCAGTTCTTC. Translated, it gives CASSPKGRGAYNEQFF.

This clonotype was detected a few times. The V gene is TRBV5-1, the J gene TRBJ2-7, with 9 bases matching TRBD1. After removal of 3 bases from V and 5 bases from J, the junction contained 12 bases not matched to a gene. CDR3 size: 16 residues. In germline, CDR1 is SGHRS, CDR2 YFSETQ. The CDR3 DNA is TGCGCCAGCAGCTACGGTATGTGGGACAGGGTCCACGAGCAGTACTTC. It translates to CASSYGMWDRVHEQYF.

The CDR3, as DNA: TGTGCCAGCAGTTCAGGGGGCCGCTCGGAGCAGTACTTC. It translates to CASSSGGRSEQYF. This chain joins TRBV27 and TRBJ2-7; 8 positions match TRBD1. The CDR3 extends over 13 amino acids. The germline gives CDR1 MNHEY, CDR2 SMNVEV (reference sequence). V shed 4 bases, J shed 7 bases, and the junction held 6 bases outside the gene matches.

This clonotype came up many times. This chain connects TRBV12-3 or TRBV12-4 to TRBJ2-7, with D hard to call. Trimming took 1 base from V and 7 from J, leaving 14 bases between them. The CDR3 is made up of 14 amino acids. The CDR3 reads CASSLEAPPSEQYF. The CDR3 bases are TGTGCCAGCAGTTTAGAAGCGCCTCCCAGTGAGCAGTACTTC.

This chain joins TRBV15 and TRBJ2-7; D perhaps matches TRBD1 (5 bases). The CDR3 consists of 14 residues. Germline CDR1 reads LNHNV; CDR2 reads YYDKDF (reference sequence). V lost 0 bases and J lost 5, with 11 bases in between. CDR3 loop: CATSREAGLDEQYF. The CDR3 DNA reads TGTGCCACCAGCAGAGAAGCAGGGTTGGACGAGCAGTACTTC.

In its sample, this clonotype was seen a few times. The junction does not match germline at one end; this may be a read error. CDR3 sequence: CASRLAGGRDTQYF. CDR3 in DNA: TGTGCCAGCAGATTAGCGGGGGGACGCGATACGCAGTATTTT. This chain joins TRBV12-3 or TRBV12-4 and TRBJ2-3; 10 bases map to TRBD2. This CDR3 is 14 amino acids long.

The V gene is TRBV27, the J gene TRBJ2-7; weak D call: TRBD2 (7 bases). Germline V gene lookup returns CDR1 MNHEY and CDR2 SMNVEV (reference sequence). The V end was cut by 5 bases, the J end by 3 bases, with 17 bases between. The CDR3 totals 15 residues. The CDR3 bases are TGTGCCAGCAGTCCAAAGAGGGGGGGCTTCTACGAGCAGTACTTC. Amino acids: CASSPKRGGFYEQYF.

This clonotype occurred a few times. The chain is built from TRBV4-1 and TRBJ2-5; the match to TRBD1 covers 7 bases. The CDR3 covers 15 residues. V lost 4 bases, J lost 5 bases, and 10 bases stayed unmatched. The germline V gene encodes CDR1 MGHRA and CDR2 YSYEKL. The CDR3 region has the DNA TGCGCCAGCAGCCGAACGGAAGGGGGCACGGAGACCCAGTACTTC. Protein product: CASSRTEGGTETQYF.

This clonotype showed up many times. This chain links TRBV6-4 with TRBJ2-1, with TRBD2 matching over 10 bases. The ends lost 6 bases at V and 5 bases at J; junction bases unmatched: 4. The CDR3 contains 14 residues. Germline V gene sequence: CDR1 MRHNA, CDR2 SNTAGT. The CDR3 DNA reads TGTGCCAGCAGACCGAGCGGGAGGGACAATGAGCAGTTCTTC. Translated, it gives CASRPSGRDNEQFF.

This clonotype showed up many times. The genes are TRBV4-3 and TRBJ2-3; possibly TRBD2 for D (5 bases). The CDR3 loop spans 16 amino acids. Germline V lookup: CDR1 LGHNA, CDR2 YSLEER. The V gene lost 0 bases and the J gene lost 1 base, with 11 bases spanning the gap. The CDR3 protein is CASSQDRGYGTDTQYF. CDR3 in DNA: TGCGCCAGCAGCCAAGATAGAGGGTATGGCACAGATACGCAGTATTTT.

In this sample, this clonotype turned up a few times. V gene TRBV28 combines with J gene TRBJ2-5; 11 bases match TRBD2. V shed 5 bases, J shed 0 bases, and the junction held 5 bases outside the gene matches. This CDR3 is built from 16 residues. Germline V gives CDR1 MDHEN, CDR2 SYDVKM. CDR3 amino acids: CASSRRTSGYQETQYF. DNA for the CDR3: TGTGCCAGCAGTCGGAGGACTAGCGGGTACCAAGAGACCCAGTACTTC.

This clonotype was observed a few times. V is TRBV11-1 and J is TRBJ2-5; 13 nucleotides match TRBD2. CDR3 length equals 19 residues. V shed 2 bases and J 1 base; nucleotides not matched to a gene: 10. Looked up from germline, CDR1 is SGHAT and CDR2 is FQDESV (reference sequence). CDR3 DNA: TGTGCCAGCAGCTTAATCAGTGTCGGACTAGCGGGAGTCCAAGAGACCCAGTACTTC. This encodes CASSLISVGLAGVQETQYF.

This rearrangement joins TRBV7-9 to TRBJ2-7; D is uncertain. The germline V gene has CDR1 SEHNR and CDR2 FQNEAQ (reference sequence). V was cut by 6 bases and J by 7 bases, with 13 bases left in between. This CDR3 region has 12 residues. Written as DNA, the CDR3 is TGTGCCAGCAGACGTCCAAACGGGGAGCAGTACTTC. The encoded protein is CASRRPNGEQYF.

CDR3 in DNA: TGTGCCAGCAGTTTACCGGGAGGGCTCGAAGAGACCCAGTACTTC. It yields the protein CASSLPGGLEETQYF. The chain recombines TRBV12-3 or TRBV12-4 with TRBJ2-5; TRBD2 agrees at 8 bases. Trimming took 2 bases from V and 3 from J; bases not matched to a gene: 5. This CDR3 spans 15 amino acids.